This TCR beta chain was profiled in a study of identical twins. Each CDR3 protein gets one entry after TCRdb re-called the 5' RACE reads with MiXCR. The sample includes hundreds of thousands of distinct CDR3 sequences, 5.5% to 7.5% of them seen just once. In its sample, this clonotype was seen a few times. What it binds is not known. Study-wide results and limits: Twins shared out-of-frame alpha sequences with excess low generation probability. Insertion counts were lower in abundant cord blood beta clonotypes, a trend that memory repertoires did not show. Modelling underestimated the level of out-of-frame TCR alpha sharing observed in monozygotic twins.

Trimming took 3 bases from V and 4 from J; bases not matched to a gene: 25. The length of the CDR3 is 21 residues. The V gene's germline CDR1 is SGHAT and CDR2 FQNNGV. Sequencing was done on a sample of naive T cells sorted from blood. This chain uses TRBV11-2 with TRBJ2-3, with 7 bases aligning to TRBD2. The TCR originated in a man aged 18 to 29 in good health. The CDR3 spells CASSFDGQTLWRGRISDTQYF. Here the CDR3 DNA reads TGTGCCAGCAGCTTTGACGGCCAGACGCTTTGGCGCGGGAGAATTTCAGATACGCAGTATTTT.